The rows below give T cell receptor beta chains drawn from one sample of a study of post-analysis software for immune sequencing data. TCRdb fed the PCR reads into MiXCR, producing one record per CDR3 protein. Among around 260,000 distinct CDR3 sequences listed, 36% were seen once. Sequences were obtained from blood. Receptors originate from a girl aged 10 to 17 with multiple sclerosis. Both conserved end residues are part of each CDR3. Fields, in order: clone size, V gene, D gene, J gene, CDR3 protein, CDR3 DNA. D genes are given only for firm matches. A row's size may be missing; if present it is once, few, many or a size class.

clone size: NA; V gene: TRBV7-6; D gene: NA; J gene: TRBJ1-4; CDR3 protein: CASSLEAYTNEKLFF; CDR3 DNA: TGTGCCAGCAGCTTAGAAGCATACACTAATGAAAAACTGTTTTTT
clone size: NA; V gene: TRBV12-3/TRBV12-4; D gene: TRBD2; J gene: TRBJ2-7; CDR3 protein: CASSLDASGNYEQYF; CDR3 DNA: TGTGCCAGCAGTTTAGACGCTAGCGGTAACTACGAGCAGTACTTC
clone size: many; V gene: TRBV27; D gene: NA; J gene: TRBJ1-2; CDR3 protein: CASSLFPGRVYGYTF; CDR3 DNA: TGTGCCAGCAGTTTATTCCCGGGCCGGGTCTATGGCTACACCTTC
clone size: NA; V gene: TRBV5-1; D gene: NA; J gene: TRBJ1-1; CDR3 protein: CASSLGQQNTEAFF; CDR3 DNA: TGCGCCAGCAGCTTGGGGCAGCAGAACACTGAAGCTTTCTTT
clone size: many; V gene: TRBV3-1; D gene: TRBD2; J gene: TRBJ2-3; CDR3 protein: CASQKRGPTDTQYF; CDR3 DNA: TGTGCCAGCCAGAAGCGGGGGCCCACAGATACGCAGTATTTT
clone size: NA; V gene: TRBV4-2; D gene: NA; J gene: TRBJ2-3; CDR3 protein: CASSPTGTPGMDTQYF; CDR3 DNA: TGTGCCAGCAGCCCCACCGGGACCCCCGGAATGGATACGCAGTATTTT
clone size: once; V gene: TRBV7-6; D gene: NA; J gene: TRBJ2-3; CDR3 protein: CASSLARQEGTDTQYF; CDR3 DNA: TGTGCCAGCAGCTTAGCGCGACAGGAGGGCACAGATACGCAGTATTTT
clone size: NA; V gene: TRBV7-2; D gene: NA; J gene: TRBJ2-5; CDR3 protein: CASSWNGEETQYF; CDR3 DNA: TGTGCCAGCAGCTGGAACGGGGAAGAGACCCAGTACTTC
clone size: many; V gene: TRBV10-3; D gene: NA; J gene: TRBJ1-2; CDR3 protein: CAAGGSQNYGYTF; CDR3 DNA: TGTGCCGCTGGCGGCAGCCAGAACTATGGCTACACCTTC
clone size: NA; V gene: TRBV20-1; D gene: NA; J gene: TRBJ2-1; CDR3 protein: CSARGEVNEQFF; CDR3 DNA: TGCAGTGCTAGAGGAGAAGTCAATGAGCAGTTCTTC
clone size: NA; V gene: TRBV6-6; D gene: TRBD1; J gene: TRBJ2-7; CDR3 protein: CASRPSGQGFYEQYF; CDR3 DNA: TGTGCCAGCAGACCCTCGGGACAGGGGTTCTACGAGCAGTACTTC
clone size: few; V gene: TRBV5-8; D gene: NA; J gene: TRBJ2-3; CDR3 protein: CASSLWRLSTDTQYF; CDR3 DNA: TGTGCCAGCAGCTTGTGGCGGCTTAGCACAGATACGCAGTATTTT
clone size: many; V gene: TRBV7-8; D gene: NA; J gene: TRBJ2-1; CDR3 protein: CASSLLRTGLGNEQFF; CDR3 DNA: TGTGCCAGCAGCTTACTCAGGACTGGGCTGGGGAATGAGCAGTTCTTC
clone size: many; V gene: TRBV5-1; D gene: NA; J gene: TRBJ2-3; CDR3 protein: CASSSSTGTDTQYF; CDR3 DNA: TGTGCCAGCAGCTCATCTACCGGCACAGATACGCAGTATTTT
clone size: NA; V gene: TRBV20-1; D gene: NA; J gene: TRBJ2-7; CDR3 protein: CNARARTEGSYEQYF; CDR3 DNA: TGCAATGCTAGAGCCCGGACAGAGGGAAGCTACGAGCAGTACTTC
clone size: many; V gene: TRBV7-2; D gene: TRBD2; J gene: TRBJ2-5; CDR3 protein: CASIRRGGDLQETQYF; CDR3 DNA: TGTGCCAGCATTCGTAGGGGAGGGGACCTCCAAGAGACCCAGTACTTC
clone size: many; V gene: TRBV7-9; D gene: NA; J gene: TRBJ2-7; CDR3 protein: CASSLVTGHRADEQYF; CDR3 DNA: TGTGCCAGCAGCTTAGTAACGGGACATAGGGCGGACGAGCAGTACTTC
clone size: NA; V gene: TRBV27; D gene: NA; J gene: TRBJ2-7; CDR3 protein: CASSSGGGNPYEQYF; CDR3 DNA: TGTGCCAGCAGCTCTGGCGGCGGGAACCCCTACGAGCAGTACTTC
clone size: NA; V gene: TRBV4-1; D gene: NA; J gene: TRBJ1-2; CDR3 protein: CASSQDGAVNYGYTF; CDR3 DNA: TGCGCCAGCAGCCAAGATGGGGCAGTCAACTATGGCTACACCTTC
clone size: many; V gene: TRBV20-1; D gene: NA; J gene: TRBJ2-3; CDR3 protein: CSARERGDTQYF; CDR3 DNA: TGCAGTGCTAGGGAGCGCGGAGATACGCAGTATTTT
clone size: NA; V gene: TRBV9; D gene: NA; J gene: TRBJ2-7; CDR3 protein: CASGLGLGNNEQYF; CDR3 DNA: TGTGCCAGCGGCTTGGGGTTAGGTAACAATGAGCAGTACTTC
clone size: many; V gene: TRBV7-9; D gene: NA; J gene: TRBJ1-5; CDR3 protein: CASSLGSRGSKGQPQHF; CDR3 DNA: TGTGCCAGCAGCTTAGGGTCGAGGGGTTCGAAAGGTCAGCCCCAGCATTTT
clone size: many; V gene: TRBV7-8; D gene: NA; J gene: TRBJ1-2; CDR3 protein: CASSLGPALGYGYTF; CDR3 DNA: TGTGCCAGCAGCTTAGGCCCGGCCCTAGGCTATGGCTACACCTTC
clone size: many; V gene: TRBV10-3; D gene: TRBD1; J gene: TRBJ1-2; CDR3 protein: CAISESSDRHYTF; CDR3 DNA: TGTGCCATCAGTGAGTCTTCGGACAGGCACTACACCTTC
clone size: NA; V gene: TRBV4-2; D gene: NA; J gene: TRBJ2-3; CDR3 protein: CASSQRAEGPTDTQYF; CDR3 DNA: TGTGCCAGCAGCCAACGAGCGGAGGGACCCACAGATACGCAGTATTTT
clone size: many; V gene: TRBV3-1; D gene: NA; J gene: TRBJ2-4; CDR3 protein: CASSQDIAFGKNIQYF; CDR3 DNA: TGTGCCAGCAGCCAAGATATCGCGTTTGGCAAAAACATTCAGTACTTC
clone size: once; V gene: TRBV29-1; D gene: NA; J gene: TRBJ2-5; CDR3 protein: CSVELVRETQYF; CDR3 DNA: TGCAGCGTTGAATTAGTTCGGGAGACCCAGTACTTC
clone size: few; V gene: TRBV5-1; D gene: NA; J gene: TRBJ1-3; CDR3 protein: CASSFTQGFTGNTIYF; CDR3 DNA: TGCGCCAGCAGCTTCACACAGGGTTTTACTGGAAACACCATATATTTT
clone size: NA; V gene: TRBV3-1; D gene: TRBD2; J gene: TRBJ2-7; CDR3 protein: CASSQDSSGNEQYF; CDR3 DNA: TGTGCCAGCAGCCAAGATAGTAGCGGGAACGAGCAGTACTTC
clone size: NA; V gene: TRBV6-1; D gene: NA; J gene: TRBJ1-3; CDR3 protein: CASSEYLPTVQSGNTIYF; CDR3 DNA: TGTGCCAGCAGTGAGTACCTACCGACAGTTCAATCTGGAAACACCATATATTTT
clone size: NA; V gene: TRBV6-5; D gene: NA; J gene: TRBJ2-6; CDR3 protein: CASSLGGARGANVLTF; CDR3 DNA: TGTGCCAGCAGTCTGGGGGGGGCGCGGGGGGCCAACGTCCTGACTTTC
clone size: NA; V gene: TRBV5-1; D gene: NA; J gene: TRBJ2-1; CDR3 protein: CASSLRLGNEQFF; CDR3 DNA: TGCGCCAGCAGCTTAAGACTGGGGAATGAGCAGTTCTTC
clone size: many; V gene: TRBV28; D gene: NA; J gene: TRBJ2-3; CDR3 protein: CASSFTTDTQYF; CDR3 DNA: TGTGCCAGCAGTTTCACCACAGATACGCAGTATTTT
clone size: many; V gene: TRBV7-6; D gene: TRBD1; J gene: TRBJ2-6; CDR3 protein: CASSRHVTGGAAGANVLTF; CDR3 DNA: TGTGCCAGCAGCCGACACGTAACAGGGGGCGCGGCTGGGGCCAACGTCCTGACTTTC
clone size: NA; V gene: TRBV6-4; D gene: TRBD1; J gene: TRBJ2-1; CDR3 protein: CASSDSAGTGDEQFF; CDR3 DNA: TGTGCCAGCAGTGACTCGGCCGGGACAGGGGATGAGCAGTTCTTC
clone size: many; V gene: TRBV11-1; D gene: TRBD2; J gene: TRBJ2-1; CDR3 protein: CASSQTSGSSEQFF; CDR3 DNA: TGTGCCAGCAGCCAGACTAGCGGGAGCTCTGAGCAGTTCTTC
clone size: many; V gene: TRBV7-2; D gene: NA; J gene: TRBJ1-5; CDR3 protein: CASSEGQGGSNQPQHF; CDR3 DNA: TGTGCCAGCAGCGAGGGACAAGGGGGTAGCAATCAGCCCCAGCATTTT
clone size: once; V gene: TRBV20-1; D gene: TRBD1; J gene: TRBJ2-5; CDR3 protein: CSANDRGQETQYF; CDR3 DNA: TGCAGTGCTAACGACAGGGGGCAAGAGACCCAGTACTTC
clone size: few; V gene: TRBV2; D gene: NA; J gene: TRBJ1-4; CDR3 protein: CASSEPSSSEKLFF; CDR3 DNA: TGTGCCAGCAGTGAACCCAGCTCCAGCGAAAAACTGTTTTTT
clone size: NA; V gene: TRBV2; D gene: TRBD1; J gene: TRBJ2-1; CDR3 protein: CASRGGQGAHEQFF; CDR3 DNA: TGTGCCAGCAGGGGGGGACAGGGTGCCCATGAGCAGTTCTTC
clone size: many; V gene: TRBV7-2; D gene: TRBD2; J gene: TRBJ2-1; CDR3 protein: CASSLFAGGDNNEQFF; CDR3 DNA: TGTGCCAGCAGCTTATTCGCCGGGGGGGATAACAATGAGCAGTTCTTC
clone size: many; V gene: TRBV5-1; D gene: TRBD1; J gene: TRBJ2-3; CDR3 protein: CASLLGTGITDTQYF; CDR3 DNA: TGCGCCAGTCTCCTCGGGACAGGGATCACAGATACGCAGTATTTT
clone size: few; V gene: TRBV5-5; D gene: TRBD1; J gene: TRBJ2-7; CDR3 protein: CASSLRQGISYEQYF; CDR3 DNA: TGTGCCAGCAGCTTGAGACAGGGGATTTCCTACGAGCAGTACTTC
clone size: many; V gene: TRBV7-9; D gene: NA; J gene: TRBJ2-5; CDR3 protein: CASSSPETQYF; CDR3 DNA: TGTGCCAGCAGCTCCCCCGAGACCCAGTACTTC
clone size: many; V gene: TRBV12-3/TRBV12-4; D gene: TRBD2; J gene: TRBJ2-3; CDR3 protein: CASSLGSGTNTDTQYF; CDR3 DNA: TGTGCCAGCAGTTTAGGTAGCGGGACCAACACAGATACGCAGTATTTT
clone size: many; V gene: TRBV12-3/TRBV12-4; D gene: TRBD1; J gene: TRBJ1-5; CDR3 protein: CASSPRGGTGGQPQHF; CDR3 DNA: TGTGCCAGCAGTCCCAGGGGTGGGACAGGGGGTCAGCCCCAGCATTTT